This TCR beta chain was identified during a study of blood T cell repertoires in COVID-19. Study information: Samples taken during acute and convalescent COVID-19 were collected in the United States, Italy and Spain. Sample material is recorded as cDNA or gDNA derived from T cells, B-cell-depleted T cells, or PBMCs.

In the original processing: Nucleated cell number was recorded as an estimate derived from reference gene primer amplification. Assay used: immunoSEQ multiplex PCR; TCRdb lists only in-frame clones, some missing. V and J calls plus clone size are reproduced from that table; the DNA served to infer D and trimming. Of 210,000 or so clones listed, 80% to 85% are singletons. The J segment lost 2 bases and the V segment lost 4 bases, leaving 7 bases of the junction unmatched. Germline values: CDR1 ENHRY, CDR2 SYGVKD. The CDR3 sequence is 16 residues long. V gene TRBV10-3 combines with J gene TRBJ2-7, with 11 bases that match TRBD2. The sample taken for sequencing was peripheral blood. The receptor comes from a human donor in a cohort sampled during active COVID-19. For the CDR3, the DNA is TGTGCCATCAGTGCTGATCGACTAGCGGGACCCTACGAGCAGTACTTC. Translating gives CAISADRLAGPYEQYF.